These 23 T cell receptor beta chains originate from one sample sequenced in a study of graft-versus-host responses after intestinal transplantation. Responders (200,000, CFSE-labeled) were co-plated with 200,000 irradiated, violet-dye-labeled stimulators. Only in-frame clones appear in the TCRdb table, and some are missing; sequencing was by immunoSEQ multiplex PCR. The sample lists about 2,200 clones, less than 45% occurring once. Sequenced material: alloreactive CD8+ T cells from a mixed lymphocyte reaction culture, taken before transplantation. Noted subset: CFSE-low proliferating T cells sorted from roughly six-day pre-transplant mixed lymphocyte reaction (GvH or HvG direction). The receptors here all came from a human patient who was an organ donor for intestinal transplantation.

This clone was seen a handful of times. The chain is built from TRBV2 and TRBJ1-6, with a possible D match to TRBD1 (6 bases). Trimming took off 3 bases at V and 5 bases at J, with 14 bases between the two ends. CDR1 and CDR2 (germline): SNHLY, FYNNEI. The CDR3 has 16 amino acids. Written as DNA, the CDR3 is TGTGCCAGCAGTGATGGTCGGGGGGCCCATAATTCACCCCTCCACTTT. Its protein product is CASSDGRGAHNSPLHF.

This clone is labeled as medium-sized. The genes are TRBV2 and TRBJ1-1, with no clear D. Per the germline V gene, CDR1 is SNHLY and CDR2 is FYNNEI. V lost 7 bases, J lost 0 bases, and 6 bases lay in between. The length of the CDR3 is 12 residues. The CDR3, as DNA: TGTGCCAGCATGCGGGTGAACACTGAAGCTTTCTTT. It translates to CASMRVNTEAFF.

This clone was recorded a few times. V gene TRBV6-1 combines with J gene TRBJ1-5; TRBD1 matches 10 bases. With V trimmed by 0 bases and J by 8 bases, 7 bases remained unmatched. The CDR3 loop spans 16 amino acids. CDR1 and CDR2 from the germline V gene are MNHNS and SASEGT. CDR3 DNA sequence: TGTGCCAGCAGTGAAGCCTCGACAGGGGGCTTGGAGCCCCAGCATTTT. As protein: CASSEASTGGLEPQHF.

The chain recombines TRBV5-4 with TRBJ2-1; 11 bases map to TRBD1. The CDR3 contains 17 residues. The germline V gene encodes CDR1 SGHNT and CDR2 YYREEE (reference sequence). Unmatched junction bases numbered 7, after V lost 1 base and J lost 4 bases. The CDR3 sequence: CASSLWGQGGFYNEQFF. In DNA form, the CDR3 reads TGTGCCAGCAGCTTGTGGGGACAGGGGGGTTTTTACAATGAGCAGTTCTTC.

The rearrangement links TRBV9 to TRBJ2-7; D unclear. CDR3 length: 15 residues. The V gene lost 0 bases and the J gene lost 2 bases, with 12 bases spanning the gap. Germline values: CDR1 SGDLS, CDR2 YYNGEE. CDR3 nucleotides: TGTGCCAGCAGCGTAGCGGGCGAGGAGACCTACGAGCAGTACTTC. Protein: CASSVAGEETYEQYF.

The chain recombines TRBV29-1 with TRBJ1-1; D gene uncertain. CDR1 SQVTM and CDR2 ANQGSEA come from the germline V gene. V lost 6 bases to trimming and J lost 3 bases, with 8 bases between them. CDR3 length: 11 residues. CDR3 protein: CSVLNHTEAFF. For the CDR3, the DNA is TGCAGCGTCTTAAACCACACTGAAGCTTTCTTT.

This clone was picked up a small number of times. The V gene is TRBV5-5, the J gene TRBJ2-1; the D gene could be TRBD1 or TRBD2 (5 bases each). Germline V gene sequence: CDR1 SGHKS, CDR2 YYEKEE (reference sequence). V lost 3 bases and J 3 bases, leaving 13 bases between the germline ends. The CDR3 runs to 15 residues. The CDR3 protein is CASSSDGTGYNEQFF. The CDR3 bases are TGTGCCAGCAGCTCCGACGGGACGGGCTACAATGAGCAGTTCTTC.

The V and J genes are TRBV9 and TRBJ2-6; possible D gene TRBD1, 6 bases. CDR1 and CDR2 from the germline V gene are SGDLS and YYNGEE. Trimming cost V 3 bases and J 0 bases, with 13 bases left between them. This CDR3 spans 17 amino acids. CDR3 bases: TGTGCCAGCAGCGGGACAGAGCCACCCTCTGGGGCCAACGTCCTGACTTTC. It codes for CASSGTEPPSGANVLTF.

The chain has TRBV5-5 and TRBJ2-2, with 7 bases that match TRBD2. CDR1 SGHKS and CDR2 YYEKEE come from the germline V gene (reference sequence). The CDR3 contains 17 residues. The V gene end was trimmed by 4 bases and the J gene end by 3 bases; junction bases not matched to a gene: 12. This CDR3 is CASSLDGLAAYTGELFF. The CDR3, as DNA: TGTGCCAGCAGCCTCGATGGGCTAGCGGCCTACACCGGGGAGCTGTTTTTT. The full variable domain, its missing parts supplied by reference TRBV5-5 and TRBJ2-2, is DAGVTQSPTHLIKTRGQQVTLRCSPISGHKSVSWYQQVLGQGPQFIFQYYEKEERGRGNFPDRFSARQFPNYSSELNVNALLLGDSALYLCASSLDGLAAYTGELFFGEGSRLTVL.

This chain links TRBV2 with TRBJ1-5, with TRBD1 matching over 9 bases. J lost 6 bases, V lost 3 bases, and 9 bases had no gene match. CDR1 is SNHLY, CDR2 FYNNEI, per germline. The CDR3 covers 16 residues. This chain's CDR3 is CASSDGGQGSIQPQHF. The CDR3 DNA is TGTGCCAGCAGTGATGGGGGACAGGGTAGTATTCAGCCCCAGCATTTT.

The sample holds a few counts of this clone. One end of the junction fails to match germline, which may point to a read error. The rearrangement joins TRBV10-3 to TRBJ2-7, with D possibly matching TRBD1 (5 bases). CDR1 and CDR2 (germline): ENHRY, SYGVKD. The CDR3 covers 14 residues. Here the CDR3 reads CASSGRMGPYEQYF. The CDR3 coding sequence is TGTGCCAGCAGTGGACGGATGGGGCCCTACGAGCAGTACTTC.

The rearrangement uses TRBV7-6 and TRBJ1-5; D not resolved. V dropped 6 bases and J dropped 0 bases, with 12 bases sitting between them. The CDR3 sequence is 15 residues long. Germline-derived CDR1 and CDR2 are SGHVS and FNYEAQ. The CDR3 coding sequence is TGTGCCAGCAGTCCGGACGGAGCTAGCAATCAGCCCCAGCATTTT. Protein sequence: CASSPDGASNQPQHF. The complete variable domain, with remaining parts taken from reference TRBV7-6 and TRBJ1-5, reads GAGVSQSPRYKVTKRGQDVALRCDPISGHVSLYWYRQALGQGPEFLTYFNYEAQQDKSGLPNDRFSAERPEGSISTLTIQRTEQRDSAMYRCASSPDGASNQPQHFGDGTRLSIL.

This chain uses TRBV9 with TRBJ2-6; D is unclear. CDR1 SGDLS and CDR2 YYNGEE come from the germline V gene. The germline V and J ends were trimmed by 7 bases and 0 bases, with 17 bases remaining between them. The CDR3 has 17 residues. The CDR3 nucleotides are TGTGCCAGCTGTGGTTGGGCAGCCCCCTCTGGGGCCAACGTCCTGACTTTC. Translated: CASCGWAAPSGANVLTF.

V is TRBV4-2 and J is TRBJ1-2; D perhaps matches TRBD1 (5 bases). The V end was cut by 0 bases, the J end by 6 bases, with 17 bases between. The CDR3 spans 16 residues. The germline V gene encodes CDR1 LGHNA and CDR2 YNFKEQ. CDR3 residues: CASSQDLERQGNGYTF. The CDR3 coding sequence is TGTGCCAGCAGCCAAGATCTCGAGAGGCAGGGTAATGGCTACACCTTC.

By its share, this clone is large. This rearrangement joins TRBV6-1 to TRBJ1-6, with TRBD1 as a possible D gene (6 bases). CDR1 is MNHNS and CDR2 is SASEGT in the germline V gene. CDR3 length: 16 amino acids. Trimming removed 3 bases from V and 5 bases from J, with 14 bases in between. The CDR3 coding sequence is TGTGCCAGCAGTGATGGTCGGGGGGCCCATAATTCACCCCTCCACTTT. Translating it yields CASSDGRGAHNSPLHF.

In its sample, this clone was seen a few times. The V call is TRBV4-3, the J call TRBJ1-5, with D possibly TRBD1 on 5 matching bases. The germline V and J ends were trimmed by 1 base and 4 bases, with 14 bases remaining between them. Germline V gene sequence: CDR1 LGHNA, CDR2 YSLEER. CDR3 length equals 16 residues. The CDR3 sequence is CASSQAFGGTNQPQHF. CDR3 coding DNA: TGCGCCAGCAGCCAAGCTTTTGGAGGGACTAATCAGCCCCAGCATTTT.

The V gene is TRBV7-2, the J gene TRBJ1-3, with 7 bases matching TRBD1. J gave up 0 bases and V 5 bases, and 1 base lay outside the gene matches. From germline, CDR1 is SGHTA and CDR2 FQGNSA. The length of the CDR3 is 14 residues. CDR3 nucleotide sequence: TGTGCCAGCAGCCGGACAGGCTCTGGAAACACCATATATTTT. Residues: CASSRTGSGNTIYF. Variable domain in full (rest from reference TRBV7-2 and TRBJ1-3): GAGVSQSPSNKVTEKGKDVELRCDPISGHTALYWYRQSLGQGLEFLIYFQGNSAPDKSGLPSDRFSAERTGGSVSTLTIQRTQQEDSAVYLCASSRTGSGNTIYFGEGSWLTVV.

The chain recombines TRBV6-5 with TRBJ2-3; D assignment may be TRBD1 or TRBD2 (6 bases each). V lost 2 bases to trimming and J lost 4 bases, with 16 bases between them. This CDR3 spans 16 amino acids. Germline V gives CDR1 MNHEY, CDR2 SVGAGI. The CDR3 sequence is CASSYAPGGPADTQYF. CDR3 bases: TGTGCCAGCAGTTACGCCCCTGGGGGGCCAGCAGATACGCAGTATTTT.

This clone is a singleton in its sample. This sequence joins TRBV19 and TRBJ2-5; 9 positions agree with TRBD1. CDR3 length equals 14 residues. Germline assignment: CDR1 LNHDA and CDR2 SQIVND (reference sequence). The trim removed 5 bases at V and 5 bases at J, leaving 6 bases unmatched. This chain's CDR3 is CASSLTGGPETQYF. The DNA for the CDR3 is TGTGCCAGTAGTTTGACAGGGGGACCGGAGACCCAGTACTTC.

This chain uses TRBV4-1 with TRBJ1-2; D call uncertain. Germline lookup yields CDR1 MGHRA and CDR2 YSYEKL. V was trimmed by 1 base and J by 6 bases, leaving 15 bases between them. The CDR3 extends over 15 amino acids. The CDR3 DNA follows: TGCGCCAGCAGCCAAGTTTGGGGAATCAGTAATGGCTACACCTTC. As protein: CASSQVWGISNGYTF.

The sample holds a few counts of this clone. The rearrangement uses TRBV15 and TRBJ2-3; 12 bases match TRBD2. The V gene end was trimmed by 11 bases and the J gene end by 3 bases; junction bases not matched to a gene: 21. This CDR3 is built from 19 residues. In germline, CDR1 is LNHNV, CDR2 YYDKDF (reference sequence). In DNA form, the CDR3 reads TGTGCCGTCGCCCCGGGACTAGCGGGTCCTCCCGCCGGTACAGATACGCAGTATTTT. Translating gives CAVAPGLAGPPAGTDTQYF.

CDR3 nucleotide sequence: TGTGCCAGTAGTGGTCCAGGGTCGGGAGGTTTCTTT. Residues: CASSGPGSGGFF. This chain joins TRBV19 and TRBJ1-1; D possibly corresponds to TRBD1 (5 bases). The CDR3 is 12 amino acids. V lost 5 bases, J lost 13 bases, and 17 bases lay in between. Germline CDR1 is LNHDA and CDR2 is SQIVND (reference sequence).

The chain couples TRBV6-5 to TRBJ2-1; D remains unclear. V was clipped by 7 bases and J by 0 bases, with 13 bases between them. Germline assignment: CDR1 MNHEY and CDR2 SVGAGI. The CDR3 runs to 15 residues. This CDR3 reads CASILLQSSYNEQFF. The CDR3 coding sequence is TGTGCCAGCATCCTTCTTCAAAGCTCCTACAATGAGCAGTTCTTC.